A selection of T cell receptor beta chains follows, all from one sample in a study of shared clonotypes between healthy human individuals. Generated by immunoSEQ multiplex PCR, the TCRdb table keeps only in-frame clones and is missing some. This sample yields roughly 1,600,000 clones, of which 98% are seen a single time; 0.36% belongs to the top ten. The sequencing input was naive CD4+ T cells sorted from blood. The origin of the receptors is a young man in good health. Each CDR3 is given with its conserved first and last residue. Fields, in order: clone size, J gene, V gene, D gene, CDR3 protein, CDR3 DNA. D genes are given only for firm matches. Clone size is not always given. Where it is, it says once, few, many or a class for expanded clones.

>NA|TRBJ1-5|TRBV5-6|NA
CASSLGWGGIDQPQHF
TGTGCCAGCAGCTTGGGGTGGGGCGGGATAGATCAGCCCCAGCATTTT
>NA|TRBJ2-1|TRBV7-9|NA
CASSNRDHYNEQFF
TGTGCCAGCAGCAACCGGGACCACTACAATGAGCAGTTCTTC
>once|TRBJ2-2|TRBV7-6|NA
CASSPQGNTGELFF
TGTGCCAGCAGCCCCCAGGGGAACACCGGGGAGCTGTTTTTT
>NA|TRBJ2-5|TRBV6-1|NA
CASILPEWTQYF
TGTGCCAGCATACTACCCGAGTGGACCCAGTACTTC
>NA|TRBJ1-2|TRBV14|NA
CASSRRTGYYGYTF
TGTGCCAGCAGCCGAAGAACAGGATACTATGGCTACACCTTC
>NA|TRBJ1-2|TRBV29-1|NA
CSVETGSGYTF
TGCAGCGTTGAGACAGGTTCTGGCTACACCTTC
>NA|TRBJ2-7|TRBV7-6|TRBD2
CASSLGLAGGSSSYEQYF
TGTGCCAGCAGCTTAGGACTAGCGGGGGGGAGTAGCTCCTACGAGCAGTACTTC
>NA|TRBJ2-3|TRBV4-1|NA
CASSQDPSGADTQYF
TGCGCCAGCAGCCAAGACCCGAGTGGGGCAGATACGCAGTATTTT
>NA|TRBJ2-1|TRBV5-1|TRBD2
CASSLRLAGVHNEQFF
TGCGCCAGCAGCCTCAGACTAGCGGGAGTCCACAATGAGCAGTTCTTC
>NA|TRBJ2-2|TRBV5-1|NA
CASSLTLANTGELFF
TGCGCCAGCAGCTTGACGCTAGCGAACACCGGGGAGCTGTTTTTT
>NA|TRBJ1-2|TRBV5-6|NA
CASSLDQSHTF
TGTGCCAGCAGCTTGGATCAGTCACACACCTTC
>once|TRBJ2-7|TRBV18|NA
CASSPSPYEQYF
TGTGCCAGCTCACCCTCCCCGTACGAGCAGTACTTC
>NA|TRBJ1-5|TRBV6-1|NA
CASSEAQGWNQPQHF
TGTGCCAGCAGTGAAGCGCAGGGTTGGAATCAGCCCCAGCATTTT
>NA|TRBJ2-7|TRBV5-1|TRBD1
CASSLGQGGGFGYEQYF
TGCGCCAGCAGCTTAGGACAGGGCGGTGGATTTGGTTACGAGCAGTACTTC
>NA|TRBJ2-1|TRBV28|TRBD2
CASSFPASGSYEQFF
TGTGCCAGCAGTTTCCCCGCTAGCGGGAGTTATGAGCAGTTCTTC
>NA|TRBJ1-1|TRBV7-9|TRBD1
CASSSGTDGNTEAFF
TGTGCCAGCAGCTCCGGGACAGACGGGAACACTGAAGCTTTCTTT
>NA|TRBJ2-7|TRBV7-2|NA
CASSLTAGPNEQYF
TGTGCCAGCAGCCTAACGGCAGGGCCCAACGAGCAGTACTTC
>NA|TRBJ2-2|TRBV15|NA
CATSRVRLPNTGELFF
TGTGCCACCAGCAGAGTCAGGCTACCGAACACCGGGGAGCTGTTTTTT
>NA|TRBJ2-7|TRBV25-1|TRBD2
CASSRSGSSYEQYF
TGTGCCAGCAGCCGTAGCGGGAGTTCCTACGAGCAGTACTTC
>NA|TRBJ2-7|TRBV28|TRBD1
CASSRDSLTYEQYF
TGTGCCAGCAGTCGGGACAGCCTTACCTACGAGCAGTACTTC
>NA|TRBJ2-2|TRBV20-1|NA
CSARATGELFF
TGCAGTGCGCGAGCAACCGGGGAGCTGTTTTTT
>NA|TRBJ2-1|TRBV7-8|NA
CASSRESNNEQFF
TGTGCCAGCAGCCGGGAGTCCAACAATGAGCAGTTCTTC
>NA|TRBJ2-1|TRBV5-4|TRBD2
CASSRGTSGSPTPNEQFF
TGTGCCAGCAGCCGCGGGACTAGCGGGAGTCCCACCCCCAATGAGCAGTTCTTC
>NA|TRBJ1-1|TRBV6-1|NA
CASSESGADTEAFF
TGTGCCAGCAGTGAATCGGGGGCAGATACTGAAGCTTTCTTT
>NA|TRBJ2-3|TRBV7-2|TRBD2
CASSPRLAGFTDTQYF
TGTGCCAGCAGCCCGAGACTAGCGGGCTTCACAGATACGCAGTATTTT
>NA|TRBJ1-1|TRBV5-5|NA
CASSSRGRMPEFGTEAFF
TGTGCCAGCAGCTCGCGGGGGCGAATGCCCGAGTTTGGCACTGAAGCTTTCTTT
>NA|TRBJ2-3|TRBV10-2|NA
CASSLQDDSSQYF
TGCGCCAGCAGTTTACAGGATGACAGCTCCCAGTATTTT
>NA|TRBJ2-3|TRBV5-1|TRBD2
CASSNSAGGLTDTQYF
TGCGCCAGCAGCAATTCAGCGGGAGGTTTGACAGATACGCAGTATTTT
>NA|TRBJ2-7|TRBV11-2|NA
CASSLGILPFYEQYF
TGTGCCAGCAGCTTAGGAATCTTACCTTTTTACGAGCAGTACTTC
>NA|TRBJ2-3|TRBV30|NA
CAWSVLSKRGTDTQYF
TGTGCCTGGAGTGTCTTGAGTAAGCGGGGCACAGATACGCAGTATTTT
>NA|TRBJ2-7|TRBV19|NA
CASAGRIAYEQYF
TGTGCCAGTGCGGGACGGATAGCCTACGAGCAGTACTTC
>NA|TRBJ1-3|TRBV29-1|TRBD1
CSVSQGAGGNTIYF
TGCAGCGTTAGCCAGGGGGCAGGTGGAAACACCATATATTTT
>NA|TRBJ2-1|TRBV14|NA
CASSPRKPRVEQFF
TGTGCCAGCAGCCCTCGGAAGCCAAGGGTTGAGCAGTTCTTC
>NA|TRBJ2-1|TRBV9|TRBD2
CASSVASGNYNEQFF
TGTGCCAGCAGCGTAGCTAGCGGCAATTACAATGAGCAGTTCTTC
>NA|TRBJ2-7|TRBV10-3|TRBD1
CAISETRDRGIYEQYF
TGTGCCATCAGTGAGACCCGGGACAGGGGGATCTACGAGCAGTACTTC
>NA|TRBJ2-7|TRBV2|TRBD1
CASSGAQGAFGEQYF
TGTGCCAGCAGTGGTGCACAGGGGGCGTTCGGCGAGCAGTACTTC
>NA|TRBJ2-1|TRBV20-1|NA
CSVTFYNEQFF
TGCAGTGTTACCTTCTACAATGAGCAGTTCTTC
>NA|TRBJ1-4|TRBV18|NA
CASSPRNDGDSATNEKLFF
TGTGCCAGCTCACCACGCAATGACGGGGACTCTGCAACTAATGAAAAACTGTTTTTT
>NA|TRBJ2-7|TRBV5-1|TRBD1
CASSSKLQGVVPHSYEQYF
TGCGCCAGCAGCTCAAAATTACAGGGGGTGGTACCCCACTCCTACGAGCAGTACTTC
>NA|TRBJ2-2|TRBV19|NA
CASRRENTGELFF
TGTGCCAGTAGGAGGGAGAACACCGGGGAGCTGTTTTTT
>NA|TRBJ2-2|TRBV9|NA
CASSIEVRTGELFF
TGTGCCAGCAGCATAGAGGTCCGCACCGGGGAGCTGTTTTTT
>NA|TRBJ2-3|TRBV5-1|NA
CASSLGLLTDTQYF
TGCGCCAGCAGCTTGGGACTTCTCACAGATACGCAGTATTTT
>once|TRBJ2-7|TRBV6-5|TRBD2
CASSNKRTRPYEQYF
TGTGCCAGCAGCAACAAGCGGACTAGACCCTACGAGCAGTACTTC
>NA|TRBJ2-7|TRBV9|TRBD2
CASSASTSGSYEQYF
TGTGCCAGCAGCGCGTCGACTAGCGGGAGCTACGAGCAGTACTTC
>NA|TRBJ2-7|TRBV4-3|TRBD2
CASSQDHSSGRPSSYEQYF
TGCGCCAGCAGCCAAGATCATTCTAGCGGGAGGCCAAGCTCCTACGAGCAGTACTTC
>NA|TRBJ2-3|TRBV25-1|TRBD1
CASRQGAHPDTQYF
TGTGCCAGCAGACAGGGGGCGCATCCAGATACGCAGTATTTT
>NA|TRBJ2-1|TRBV18|TRBD1
CASSPLRTGPSSYNEQFF
TGTGCCAGCTCACCACTGAGGACAGGCCCAAGCTCCTACAATGAGCAGTTCTTC
>NA|TRBJ2-7|TRBV18|NA
CASSLQLYEQYF
TGTGCCAGCTCGCTACAATTGTACGAGCAGTACTTC
>NA|TRBJ2-2|TRBV7-2|NA
CASSLQGNTGELFF
TGTGCCAGCAGCTTACAGGGGAACACCGGGGAGCTGTTTTTT
>NA|TRBJ1-5|TRBV6-6|NA
CASSGRQGNQPQHF
TGTGCCAGCTCCGGTCGGCAGGGCAATCAGCCCCAGCATTTT